This T cell receptor beta chain was captured in a study of identical twins. MiXCR was run by TCRdb on the 5' RACE reads, yielding one entry per CDR3 protein. Among 1,800,000 or so distinct CDR3 sequences, roughly 35% were seen once, and the ten largest hold 0.27%. All donors comprised healthy Caucasians. Germline V gene data show CDR1 as SNHLY and CDR2 as FYNNEI. V lost 8 bases to trimming and J lost 2 bases, with 17 bases between them. There are 15 residues in the CDR3. Specimen: cord blood. The source is a newborn girl in good health. The chain combines TRBV2 with TRBJ2-3; D unclear. Written as DNA, the CDR3 is TGTGCCAGCTTTAGGTTTGGCATTATCACAGATACGCAGTATTTT. Protein product: CASFRFGIITDTQYF.